The rows below give T cell receptor beta chains drawn from one sample of a study of blood T cell repertoires in COVID-19. Data came from immunoSEQ multiplex PCR; TCRdb stores just in-frame clones and leaves some out. The table records 200,000 to 250,000 clones, approximately 92% of them present only once. The sequenced material came from PBMCs or T cells enriched from blood (not recorded which). Receptors were obtained from a woman younger than 35 in a cohort exposed to, infected with or recovered from COVID-19 (not recorded which). The CDR3 runs from the conserved cysteine through the conserved F or W. D genes are given only for firm matches. The size of a clone is reported for some rows only, either as once, few or many, or as a class for expanded clones.

>-|TRBJ2-5|TRBD2|TRBV10-3
TGTGCCATCAGTGAGGGGAGGAGTAGCGGGGAAGAGACCCAGTACTTC
CAISEGRSSGEETQYF
>-|TRBJ1-6|-|TRBV6-9
TGTGCCAGGGCTGGAGGGTACGTTGGGAATTCACCCCTCCACTTT
CARAGGYVGNSPLHF
>-|TRBJ1-1|-|TRBV5-4
TGTGCCAGCAGCTTGGGGACAGTGAACACTGAAGCTTTCTTT
CASSLGTVNTEAFF
>-|TRBJ1-5|-|TRBV4-1
TGCGCCAGCAGCCAAACCGGGACACTTCGGCCCCAGCATTTT
CASSQTGTLRPQHF
>-|TRBJ1-3|-|TRBV9
TGTGCCAGCGGGGAGACAGGTTGGGACAACTCTGGAAACACCATATATTTT
CASGETGWDNSGNTIYF
>-|TRBJ2-2|-|TRBV7-7
TGTGCTAGCAGCCCAGACAGTGTCGGTATCACCGGGGAGCTGTTTTTT
CASSPDSVGITGELFF
>-|TRBJ1-2|-|TRBV10-1
TGCGCCAGCAGTGATCGGGGGGAGGACTATGGCTACACCTTC
CASSDRGEDYGYTF
>-|TRBJ2-7|TRBD1|TRBV5-8
TGTGCCAGCAGCTTGGGGAACAGGGGGCGCGACGAGCAGTACTTC
CASSLGNRGRDEQYF
>-|TRBJ1-2|-|TRBV6-5
TGTGCCAGCAGTTACTCGCGGTCAGGGGCTGGGTATGGCTACACCTTC
CASSYSRSGAGYGYTF
>-|TRBJ2-7|-|TRBV12-3/TRBV12-4
TGTGCCAGCAGTTTGCCTGGAGGCGAGCAGTACTTC
CASSLPGGEQYF
>-|TRBJ2-2|-|TRBV11-2
TGTGCCAGCAGCTTAGTCCCAACCGGGGCGAACACCGGGGAGCTGTTTTTT
CASSLVPTGANTGELFF
>once|TRBJ1-1|-|TRBV6-5
TGTGCCAGCAGTTACTCGTTAGCCACGAACACTGAAGCTTTCTTT
CASSYSLATNTEAFF
>-|TRBJ2-1|-|TRBV19
TGTGCCAGTAGTATTTGGGGGGGGACAAACAATGAGCAGTTCTTC
CASSIWGGTNNEQFF
>once|TRBJ2-5|TRBD2|TRBV7-2
TGTGCCAGCAGCTTGACACTAGCGGTAGAGACCCAGTACTTC
CASSLTLAVETQYF
>-|TRBJ1-1|-|TRBV13
TGTGCCAGCAGCTTAGCTCCGGGAGTCGAAGCTTTCTTT
CASSLAPGVEAFF
>-|TRBJ2-5|TRBD2|TRBV7-9
TGTGCCAGCAGGGGGACTAGCGGAGAAGAGACCCAGTACTTC
CASRGTSGEETQYF
>-|TRBJ2-2|TRBD2|TRBV9
TGTGCCAGCAGCGAGGGGCCGGGGGGGCCGCAACTGTTTTTT
CASSEGPGGPQLFF
>-|TRBJ2-7|-|TRBV5-1
TGCGCCAGCAGCTTGGACTGGGGAGCGGAGCTATTCTCCTACGAGCAGTACTTC
CASSLDWGAELFSYEQYF
>-|TRBJ2-7|TRBD2|TRBV11-2
TGTGCCAGCAGCTGGTGGCGGGGGAAGGGGTACGAGCAGTACTTC
CASSWWRGKGYEQYF
>-|TRBJ2-7|-|TRBV20-1
TGCAGTGCCCTACGGGACGAGCAGTACTTC
CSALRDEQYF
>-|TRBJ2-7|-|TRBV19
TGTGCCAGTAGATTGGGGACTCATGGGGACGAGCAGTACTTC
CASRLGTHGDEQYF
>-|TRBJ2-7|TRBD1|TRBV7-9
TGTGCCAGCAGCGTCGGACAGGGGGCGAGAGGCGAGCAGTACTTC
CASSVGQGARGEQYF
>-|TRBJ2-2|-|TRBV11-3
TGTGCCAGCAGCCCCAGCAGGTCCGGGGAGCTGTTTTTT
CASSPSRSGELFF
>-|TRBJ1-3|-|TRBV5-1
TGCGCCAGCAGCTTCGCGGGTTACTCTGGAAACACCATATATTTT
CASSFAGYSGNTIYF
>-|TRBJ2-7|-|TRBV3-1/TRBV3-2
TGTGCCAGCAGCCAGATAACAGGGATTTCCTACGAGCAGTACTTC
CASSQITGISYEQYF
>-|TRBJ1-6|TRBD1|TRBV2
TGTGCCAGCAGTGATGACAGGGCCTACACTTTCCACTTT
CASSDDRAYTFHF
>-|TRBJ1-2|TRBD1|TRBV5-1
TGCGCCAGCAGCAGACACAGGGGGGAAAACTATGGCTACACCTTC
CASSRHRGENYGYTF
>-|TRBJ1-6|-|TRBV3-1/TRBV3-2
TGTGCCAGCAGCCAAGCCCAGGTGAATTCACCCCTCCACTTT
CASSQAQVNSPLHF
>-|TRBJ1-3|-|TRBV25-1
TGTGCCAGCAGAAACATAAACACCATATATTTT
CASRNINTIYF
>once|TRBJ2-5|TRBD2|TRBV6-5
TGTGCCACCAATGGCGGGGGTGGGGGAGAGACCCAGTACTTC
CATNGGGGGETQYF
>many|TRBJ1-5|-|TRBV19
TGTGCCAGTAGTATGTCCCGGACAGGCAATCAGCCCCAGCATTTT
CASSMSRTGNQPQHF
>-|TRBJ2-7|-|TRBV11-2
TGTGCCAGCAGCTTAGTGGCTCAGGGCCCGTCCCGGGTTACGAGCGAGCAGTACTTC
CASSLVAQGPSRVTSEQYF